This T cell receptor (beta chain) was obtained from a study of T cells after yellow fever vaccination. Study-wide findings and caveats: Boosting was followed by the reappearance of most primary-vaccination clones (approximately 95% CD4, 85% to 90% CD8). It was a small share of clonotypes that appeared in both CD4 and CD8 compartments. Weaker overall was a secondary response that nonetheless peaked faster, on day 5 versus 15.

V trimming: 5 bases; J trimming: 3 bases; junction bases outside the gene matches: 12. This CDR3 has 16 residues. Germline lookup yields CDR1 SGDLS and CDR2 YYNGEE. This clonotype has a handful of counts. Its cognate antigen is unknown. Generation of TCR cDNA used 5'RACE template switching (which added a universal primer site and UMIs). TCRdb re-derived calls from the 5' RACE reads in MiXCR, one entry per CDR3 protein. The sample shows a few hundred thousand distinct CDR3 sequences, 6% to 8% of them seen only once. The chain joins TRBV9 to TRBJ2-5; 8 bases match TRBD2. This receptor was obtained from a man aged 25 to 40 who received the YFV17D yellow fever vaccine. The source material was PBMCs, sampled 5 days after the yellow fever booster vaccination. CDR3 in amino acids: CASRARSGRSEETQYF. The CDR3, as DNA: TGTGCCAGCAGGGCTAGAAGCGGGAGAAGCGAAGAGACCCAGTACTTC.